Listed here are 14 T cell receptor beta chains from one sample, sequenced in a study of blood T cell repertoires in COVID-19. Generated by immunoSEQ multiplex PCR, the TCRdb table keeps only in-frame clones and is missing some. The sample lists 65,000 to 100,000 clones, roughly 80% seen once, with roughly 16% in the top ten. The sequenced sample was peripheral blood. All receptors come from a woman over 75 with acute or convalescent COVID-19.

The rearrangement joins TRBV11-2 to TRBJ2-2; a weak D match, TRBD1 (5 bases). Trimming took 3 bases from V and 0 from J, leaving 11 bases between them. The CDR3 consists of 16 residues. CDR1 is SGHAT, CDR2 FQNNGV, per germline. The CDR3 region is CASSFSARANTGELFF. The DNA of the CDR3 is TGTGCCAGCAGCTTTTCCGCCAGGGCGAACACCGGGGAGCTGTTTTTT.

The V call is TRBV9, the J call TRBJ2-7; TRBD2 agrees at 7 bases. Germline V gene lookup returns CDR1 SGDLS and CDR2 YYNGEE. The length of the CDR3 is 16 residues. Losses at the gene ends were 4 bases for V and 6 bases for J; bases not matched to a gene: 16. CDR3 region: CASSPGGTTFTGEQYF. The DNA of the CDR3 is TGTGCCAGCAGCCCAGGAGGGACTACCTTTACTGGCGAGCAGTACTTC.

The chain is built from TRBV4-3 and TRBJ1-4, with TRBD1 as a possible D gene (6 bases). The CDR3 contains 18 residues. The germline V gene encodes CDR1 LGHNA and CDR2 YSLEER. The germline V and J ends were trimmed by 3 bases and 4 bases, with 21 bases remaining between them. For the CDR3, the DNA is TGCGCCAGCAGCCATGATTACCCCCGGGACACTAATAATGAAAAACTGTTTTTT. Protein product: CASSHDYPRDTNNEKLFF.

The genes are TRBV10-1 and TRBJ2-7, with a possible D match to TRBD2 (5 bases). The CDR3 is made up of 14 amino acids. Germline assignment: CDR1 WNHNN and CDR2 SYGVQD (reference sequence). V was trimmed by 5 bases and J by 0 bases, leaving 11 bases between them. The CDR3 reads CASSPTGSSYEQYF. The CDR3, as DNA: TGCGCCAGCAGTCCGACTGGGAGCTCCTACGAGCAGTACTTC.

The chain combines TRBV18 with TRBJ1-1; D is perhaps TRBD1 (5 bases). CDR1 and CDR2 (germline): KGHSH, LQKENI. Trimming took 1 base from V and 0 from J, leaving 9 bases between them. This CDR3 comprises 15 residues. CDR3 sequence (DNA): TGTGCCAGCTCACCACAGACAGCAATGAACACTGAAGCTTTCTTT. It specifies CASSPQTAMNTEAFF.

The chain links TRBV6-2 or TRBV6-3 to TRBJ1-5; tentative D call: TRBD1 (6 bases). The CDR3 totals 15 residues. CDR1 and CDR2 (germline): MNHEY, SVGEGT. V was clipped by 2 bases and J by 4 bases, with 12 bases between them. CDR3 DNA: TGTGCCAGCAGTTACATCCCGGGGACAAATCAGCCCCAGCATTTT. Its protein product is CASSYIPGTNQPQHF.

This chain joins TRBV6-5 and TRBJ1-2; D is ambiguous. The CDR3 has 12 residues. Trimming removed 5 bases at V and 4 bases at J, with 8 bases between. Germline loops: CDR1 MNHEY, CDR2 SVGAGI. The DNA of the CDR3 is TGTGCCAGCAGTAACAGAGCCTATGGCTACACCTTC. Translated: CASSNRAYGYTF.

CDR3 nucleotides: TGTGCCAGTAGTATATCCGCAGGGGGGATAGGGGAGACCCAGTACTTC. It codes for CASSISAGGIGETQYF. The J gene is TRBJ2-5, the V gene TRBV19; possibly TRBD1 for D (7 bases). Germline CDR1 reads LNHDA; CDR2 reads SQIVND (reference sequence). CDR3 size: 16 residues. The germline V and J ends were trimmed by 2 bases and 5 bases, with 18 bases remaining between them.

This sequence joins TRBV5-1 and TRBJ2-3; 7 nucleotides line up with TRBD2. This CDR3 has 18 residues. The ends lost 3 bases at V and 0 bases at J; junction bases unmatched: 13. Germline-derived CDR1 and CDR2 are SGHRS and YFSETQ. The CDR3 region is CASSSGRVAGTSTDTQYF. The CDR3 nucleotides read TGCGCCAGCAGCTCCGGTAGGGTAGCGGGTACTAGCACAGATACGCAGTATTTT. The variable domain in full, with the rest retrieved from reference TRBV5-1 and TRBJ2-3, is KAGVTQTPRYLIKTRGQQVTLSCSPISGHRSVSWYQQTPGQGLQFLFEYFSETQRNKGNFPGRFSGRQFSNSRSEMNVSTLELGDSALYLCASSSGRVAGTSTDTQYFGPGTRLTVL.

This clone occurred once. This chain uses TRBV28 with TRBJ2-1, with D possibly TRBD2 on 6 matching bases. Germline values: CDR1 MDHEN, CDR2 SYDVKM. The CDR3 has 20 amino acids. V lost 6 bases and J 0 bases, leaving 27 bases between the germline ends. CDR3 amino acids: CASRHNKGGDHPGSYNEQFF. CDR3 DNA sequence: TGTGCCAGCAGGCATAACAAGGGCGGGGACCACCCGGGCTCCTACAATGAGCAGTTCTTC.

The chain employs TRBV3-1 (or the pseudogene TRBV3-2) and TRBJ1-1; D gene unclear. This CDR3 spans 14 amino acids. V gave up 0 bases and J gave up 1 base, with 6 bases separating them. CDR1 and CDR2 from the germline V gene are LGHDT and YNNKEL (reference sequence). The CDR3 is CASSQDGANTEAFF. The DNA of the CDR3 is TGTGCCAGCAGCCAAGACGGTGCGAACACTGAAGCTTTCTTT.

The chain combines TRBV7-9 with TRBJ1-4; D is possibly TRBD1 (6 bases). V was clipped by 4 bases and J by 5 bases, with 14 bases between them. Germline loops: CDR1 SEHNR, CDR2 FQNEAQ (reference sequence). The CDR3 extends over 15 amino acids. Here the CDR3 DNA reads TGTGCCAGCAGCTCGCCCGGGACAATAAATGAAAAACTGTTTTTT. It is translated as CASSSPGTINEKLFF.

The CDR3 bases are TGTGCCAGCAGTTACAGGGGGCTCAAGGGGCAAGAGACCCAGTACTTC. Translating gives CASSYRGLKGQETQYF. The V call is TRBV6-5, the J call TRBJ2-5; TRBD1 matches 7 bases. The CDR3 extends over 16 amino acids. Germline lookup yields CDR1 MNHEY and CDR2 SVGAGI. With 2 bases clipped from V and 2 bases from J, the junction kept 8 bases outside the gene matches.

This chain joins TRBV30 and TRBJ1-2; TRBD1 might be the D (6 bases). Germline CDR1 reads GTSNPN; CDR2 reads SVGIG (reference sequence). The V end lost 8 bases, the J end lost 1 base, and 17 bases lay between the germline ends. The CDR3 is made up of 14 amino acids. CDR3 DNA: TGTGCCAGGACGGTAGGACAGAGTAACTATGGCTACACCTTC. It yields the protein CARTVGQSNYGYTF.